Below are 17 T cell receptor beta chains sequenced from a single sample in a study of cytomegalovirus exposure and HLA in healthy donors. Primers: 60 Vbeta forward and 13 Jbeta reverse. The table came from immunoSEQ multiplex PCR; TCRdb's copy has only in-frame clones and leaves some out. The sample comprises about 80,000 clones, approximately 62% of which are singletons, and 4% to 4.5% rests with the top ten. The sequenced material came from PBMCs. All receptors derive from a male donor in good health and CMV-seropositive.

The V call is TRBV6-5, the J call TRBJ1-1; 10 positions match TRBD1. The CDR3 has 14 residues. CDR1 is MNHEY and CDR2 is SVGAGI in the germline V gene. V shed 5 bases, J shed 10 bases, and the junction held 10 bases outside the gene matches. The CDR3 DNA sequence: TGTGCCAGCAGTGACGGGACAGGGGTATTCGGAGCTTTCTTT. The encoded protein is CASSDGTGVFGAFF.

In this sample, this clone turned up a few times. V usage is TRBV5-6 and J usage is TRBJ2-1; 8 nucleotides align to TRBD2. Germline-derived CDR1 and CDR2 are SGHDT and YYEEEE. This CDR3 has 15 residues. The junction had 13 bases not matched to a gene; V was cut back by 7 bases and J by 7 bases. CDR3 nucleotide sequence: TGTGCCAGCGGTGGGGGACTAGTTTTTTCAAATGAGCAGTTCTTC. It translates to CASGGGLVFSNEQFF.

V is TRBV7-2 and J is TRBJ2-5, with no clear D. The CDR3 has 13 amino acids. Between the trimmed V and J ends, which lost 3 bases and 5 bases, there was a span of 10 bases. Germline CDR1 reads SGHTA; CDR2 reads FQGNSA. CDR3 amino acids: CASSLSVLETQYF. The CDR3 coding sequence is TGTGCCAGCAGCTTGTCGGTCCTCGAGACCCAGTACTTC.

V usage is TRBV7-2 and J usage is TRBJ2-5, with 8 bases that match TRBD1. The V gene end was trimmed by 1 base and the J gene end by 2 bases; junction bases not matched to a gene: 15. The CDR3 has 19 amino acids. In germline, CDR1 is SGHTA, CDR2 FQGNSA. CDR3 nucleotide sequence: TGTGCCAGCAGCTTAGTTGGCTTGACAGGGGCCAGCAAGCAAGAGACCCAGTACTTC. Translated: CASSLVGLTGASKQETQYF.

This rearrangement joins TRBV7-6 to TRBJ2-7, with 9 bases aligning to TRBD2. After removal of 3 bases from V and 0 bases from J, the junction contained 0 bases not matched to a gene. The germline gives CDR1 SGHVS, CDR2 FNYEAQ. The CDR3 is 14 amino acids. The CDR3 DNA reads TGTGCCAGCAGCTTTAGCGGGAGCTCCTACGAGCAGTACTTC. Translated, it gives CASSFSGSSYEQYF.

The chain carries TRBV9 and TRBJ1-4, with 7 bases lining up with TRBD1. Losses at the gene ends were 0 bases for V and 8 bases for J; bases not matched to a gene: 7. This CDR3 is 15 amino acids long. Looked up from germline, CDR1 is SGDLS and CDR2 is YYNGEE. CDR3 amino acids: CASSVGDRVNEKLFF. The DNA of the CDR3 is TGTGCCAGCAGCGTAGGTGACAGGGTTAACGAAAAACTGTTTTTT.

This clone turned up a few times. This chain joins TRBV5-1 and TRBJ1-1; the D gene is possibly TRBD1 (5 bases). The germline V gene encodes CDR1 SGHRS and CDR2 YFSETQ. CDR3 length: 17 residues. The V end lost 3 bases, the J end lost 0 bases, and 18 bases lay between the germline ends. CDR3 nucleotides: TGCGCCAGCAGCTCGCCTTCCGTAGACAGTATGAACACTGAAGCTTTCTTT. Encoded protein: CASSSPSVDSMNTEAFF.

The chain carries TRBV19 and TRBJ1-5; TRBD1 agrees at 10 bases. The CDR3 is made up of 15 amino acids. J lost 7 bases, V lost 5 bases, and 8 bases had no gene match. The germline V gene encodes CDR1 LNHDA and CDR2 SQIVND (reference sequence). CDR3 sequence reads: CASSARQGAVQPQHF. For the CDR3, the DNA is TGTGCCAGTAGTGCCAGACAGGGGGCTGTACAGCCCCAGCATTTT.

This chain links TRBV6-1 with TRBJ2-7, with no clear D. The germline V gene has CDR1 MNHNS and CDR2 SASEGT. Trimming took off 5 bases at V and 3 bases at J, with 5 bases between the two ends. The length of the CDR3 is 11 residues. This CDR3 is CASSRVYEQYF. Here the CDR3 DNA reads TGTGCCAGCAGTCGAGTCTACGAGCAGTACTTC.

The chain carries TRBV5-1 and TRBJ2-1; TRBD2 might be the D (5 bases). Trimming removed 5 bases at V and 2 bases at J, with 17 bases between. The CDR3 is 16 residues long. Germline lookup yields CDR1 SGHRS and CDR2 YFSETQ. The CDR3 DNA reads as TGCGCCAGCAGGGCAACTAAGGTGGAGGCCTACAATGAGCAGTTCTTC. Translated, it gives CASRATKVEAYNEQFF.

The rearrangement links TRBV28 to TRBJ2-5; D perhaps matches TRBD2 (6 bases). The germline V and J ends were trimmed by 5 bases and 4 bases, with 17 bases remaining between them. Germline V CDR1 and CDR2: MDHEN, SYDVKM. The CDR3 runs to 15 residues. CDR3 in amino acids: CASSRLRDFGETQYF. CDR3 bases: TGTGCCAGCAGTCGTCTAAGGGACTTCGGAGAGACCCAGTACTTC.

The chain employs TRBV27 and TRBJ2-2; D ambiguous. Trimming took 6 bases from V and 6 from J, leaving 8 bases between them. The CDR3 totals 12 residues. Germline assignment: CDR1 MNHEY and CDR2 SMNVEV (reference sequence). The CDR3, as DNA: TGTGCCAGCAGGAAGGCGGCCGGGGAGCTGTTTTTT. Translated: CASRKAAGELFF.

This chain connects TRBV11-2 to TRBJ1-2; D gene ambiguous. The germline gives CDR1 SGHAT, CDR2 FQNNGV. Trimming cost V 5 bases and J 4 bases, with 17 bases left between them. This CDR3 has 15 residues. CDR3 in amino acids: CASSPSEPGIYGYTF. CDR3 DNA sequence: TGTGCCAGCAGCCCTTCGGAGCCGGGGATCTATGGCTACACCTTC.

The rearrangement joins TRBV5-4 to TRBJ2-5; D is perhaps TRBD1 (5 bases). CDR1 and CDR2 (germline): SGHNT, YYREEE (reference sequence). V lost 3 bases and J lost 3, with 9 bases in between. CDR3 length: 13 amino acids. CDR3 DNA: TGTGCCAGCAGCTGGGGCAGGGAAGAGACCCAGTACTTC. Its protein is CASSWGREETQYF.

This rearrangement joins TRBV18 to TRBJ2-5, with a tentative D call TRBD1 (6 bases). Trimming cost V 2 bases and J 5 bases, with 12 bases left between them. The germline CDR1 and CDR2 sequences are KGHSH and LQKENI. This CDR3 comprises 14 residues. CDR3 in DNA: TGTGCCAGCTCACCAGGGGGCGCATTGGAGACCCAGTACTTC. This encodes CASSPGGALETQYF. The whole variable domain, remainder taken from reference TRBV18 and TRBJ2-5, is NAGVMQNPRHLVRRRGQEARLRCSPMKGHSHVYWYRQLPEEGLKFMVYLQKENIIDESGMPKERFSAEFPKEGPSILRIQQVVRGDSAAYFCASSPGGALETQYFGPGTRLLVL.

The chain joins TRBV29-1 to TRBJ1-6; a possible D gene is TRBD1 (5 bases). Trimming cost V 5 bases and J 4 bases, with 12 bases left between them. This CDR3 contains 14 residues. CDR1 SQVTM and CDR2 ANQGSEA come from the germline V gene. The DNA for the CDR3 is TGCAGCGTTCGGGGGACTGATTATAATTCACCCCTCCACTTT. It codes for CSVRGTDYNSPLHF.

This clone was found a few times. The chain couples TRBV6-1 to TRBJ1-1; D gene uncertain. Between the trimmed V and J ends, which lost 11 bases and 1 base, there was a span of 8 bases. Germline V gene lookup returns CDR1 MNHNS and CDR2 SASEGT. The CDR3 totals 11 residues. The CDR3 DNA reads as TGTGCCTGCGGGCCGAACACTGAAGCTTTCTTT. Protein product: CACGPNTEAFF.